The T cell receptor (beta chain) described here comes from a study of blood T cell repertoires in COVID-19. Study information: From T cells, B-cell-depleted T cells, or PBMCs came the material, which was cDNA or gDNA.

Data came from immunoSEQ multiplex PCR; TCRdb stores just in-frame clones and leaves some out. The sample has tens of thousands of clones, around 88% seen once. Germline values: CDR1 MNHEY, CDR2 SMNVEV (reference sequence). The junction had 8 bases not matched to a gene; V was cut back by 6 bases and J by 0 bases. The CDR3 loop spans 15 amino acids. The chain joins TRBV27 to TRBJ2-7, with 7 bases aligning to TRBD2. The source is a woman aged 60-75 years with COVID-19, enrolled during active disease. Sequenced: peripheral blood. CDR3 protein: CASRTTGTNSYEQYF. The CDR3 DNA sequence: TGTGCCAGCAGAACTACCGGGACTAACTCCTACGAGCAGTACTTC.